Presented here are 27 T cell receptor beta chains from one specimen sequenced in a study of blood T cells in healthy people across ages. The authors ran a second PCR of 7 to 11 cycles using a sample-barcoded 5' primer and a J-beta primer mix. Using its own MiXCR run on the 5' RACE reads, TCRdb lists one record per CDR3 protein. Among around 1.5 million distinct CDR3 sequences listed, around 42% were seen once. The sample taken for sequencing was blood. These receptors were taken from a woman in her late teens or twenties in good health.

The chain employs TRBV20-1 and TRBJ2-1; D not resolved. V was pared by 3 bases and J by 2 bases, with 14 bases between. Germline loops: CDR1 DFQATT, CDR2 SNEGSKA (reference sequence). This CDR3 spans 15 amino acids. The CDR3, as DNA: TGCAGTGCTAGCCCGGGCGTCGGAACCTACAATGAGCAGTTCTTC. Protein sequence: CSASPGVGTYNEQFF.

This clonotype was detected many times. In nucleotides, the CDR3 is TGCAGCGTTGAAACGCCCTCAGCTACCGTCGGTGAGCAGTTCTTC. Encoded protein: CSVETPSATVGEQFF. The chain joins TRBV29-1 to TRBJ2-1; unclear D gene. Trimming removed 2 bases at V and 9 bases at J, with 20 bases between. The germline V gene has CDR1 SQVTM and CDR2 ANQGSEA. The CDR3 is 15 amino acids.

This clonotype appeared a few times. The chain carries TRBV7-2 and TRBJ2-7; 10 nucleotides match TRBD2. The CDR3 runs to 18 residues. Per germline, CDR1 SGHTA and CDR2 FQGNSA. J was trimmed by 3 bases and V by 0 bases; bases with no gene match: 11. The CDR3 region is CASSLAVPLAGVLYEQYF. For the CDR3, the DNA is TGTGCCAGCAGCTTAGCAGTGCCCCTAGCGGGAGTTCTCTACGAGCAGTACTTC.

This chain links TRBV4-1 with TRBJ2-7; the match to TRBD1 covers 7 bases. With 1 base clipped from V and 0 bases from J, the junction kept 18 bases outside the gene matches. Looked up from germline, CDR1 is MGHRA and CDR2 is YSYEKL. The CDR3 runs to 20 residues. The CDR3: CASSQGVARGLSLSSYEQYF. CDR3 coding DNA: TGCGCCAGCAGCCAAGGCGTGGCAAGGGGGCTATCTCTGAGCTCCTACGAGCAGTACTTC.

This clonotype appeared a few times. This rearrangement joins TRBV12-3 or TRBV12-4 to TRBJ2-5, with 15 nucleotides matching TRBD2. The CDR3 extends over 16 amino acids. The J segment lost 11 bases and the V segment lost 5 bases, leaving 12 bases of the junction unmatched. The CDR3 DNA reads TGTGCCAGCAGTCCCGGGGGACTAGCGGGAGGCAGAGAGCAGTACTTC. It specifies CASSPGGLAGGREQYF.

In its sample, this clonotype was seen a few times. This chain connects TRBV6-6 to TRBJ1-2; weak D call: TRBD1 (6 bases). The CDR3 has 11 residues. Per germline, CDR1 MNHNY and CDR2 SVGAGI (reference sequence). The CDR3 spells CAAGALYGYTF. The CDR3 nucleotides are TGTGCAGCAGGGGCCCTCTATGGCTACACCTTC.

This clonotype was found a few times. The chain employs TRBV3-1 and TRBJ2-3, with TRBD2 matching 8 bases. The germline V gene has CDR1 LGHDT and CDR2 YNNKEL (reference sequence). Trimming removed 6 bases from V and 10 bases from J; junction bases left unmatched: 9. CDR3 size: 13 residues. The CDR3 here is CASSPAREDPQYF. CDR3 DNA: TGTGCCAGCAGTCCCGCGCGGGAGGATCCGCAGTATTTT.

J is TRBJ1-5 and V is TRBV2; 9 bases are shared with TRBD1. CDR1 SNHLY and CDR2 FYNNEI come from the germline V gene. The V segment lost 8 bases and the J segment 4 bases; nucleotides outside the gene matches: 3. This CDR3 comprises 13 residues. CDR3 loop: CASGDRANQPQHF. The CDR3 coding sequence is TGTGCCAGCGGGGACAGGGCAAATCAGCCCCAGCATTTT.

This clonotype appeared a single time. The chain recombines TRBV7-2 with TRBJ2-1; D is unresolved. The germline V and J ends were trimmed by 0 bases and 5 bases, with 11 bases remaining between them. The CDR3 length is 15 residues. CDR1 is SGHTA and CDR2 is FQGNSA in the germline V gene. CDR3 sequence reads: CASSLAFGAHNEQFF. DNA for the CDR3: TGTGCCAGCAGCTTAGCGTTTGGAGCCCACAATGAGCAGTTCTTC. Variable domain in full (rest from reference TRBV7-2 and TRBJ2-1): GAGVSQSPSNKVTEKGKDVELRCDPISGHTALYWYRQSLGQGLEFLIYFQGNSAPDKSGLPSDRFSAERTGGSVSTLTIQRTQQEDSAVYLCASSLAFGAHNEQFFGPGTRLTVL.

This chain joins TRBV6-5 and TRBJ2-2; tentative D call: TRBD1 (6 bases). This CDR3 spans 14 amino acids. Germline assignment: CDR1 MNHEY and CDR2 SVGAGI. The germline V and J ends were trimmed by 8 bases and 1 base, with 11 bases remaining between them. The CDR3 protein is CASLGTQNTGELFF. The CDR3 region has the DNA TGTGCCAGCCTCGGGACACAGAACACCGGGGAGCTGTTTTTT.

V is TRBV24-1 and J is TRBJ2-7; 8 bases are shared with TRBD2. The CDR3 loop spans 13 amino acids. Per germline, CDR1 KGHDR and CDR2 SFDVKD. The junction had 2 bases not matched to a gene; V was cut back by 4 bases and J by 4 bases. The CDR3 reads CATSDREGYEQYF. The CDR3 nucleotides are TGTGCCACCAGTGACCGGGAGGGGTACGAGCAGTACTTC.

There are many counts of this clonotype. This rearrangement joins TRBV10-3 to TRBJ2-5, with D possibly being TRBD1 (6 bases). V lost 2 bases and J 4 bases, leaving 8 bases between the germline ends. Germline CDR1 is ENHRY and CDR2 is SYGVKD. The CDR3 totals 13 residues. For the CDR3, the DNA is TGTGCCATCAGTGAGGGACAGCGAGAGACCCAGTACTTC. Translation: CAISEGQRETQYF.

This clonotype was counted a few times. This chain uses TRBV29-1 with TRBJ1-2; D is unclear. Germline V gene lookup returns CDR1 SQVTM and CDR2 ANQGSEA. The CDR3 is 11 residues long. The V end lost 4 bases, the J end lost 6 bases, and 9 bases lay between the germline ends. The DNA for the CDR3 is TGCAGCGTTGGTCAGGTGGATGGCTACACCTTC. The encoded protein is CSVGQVDGYTF.

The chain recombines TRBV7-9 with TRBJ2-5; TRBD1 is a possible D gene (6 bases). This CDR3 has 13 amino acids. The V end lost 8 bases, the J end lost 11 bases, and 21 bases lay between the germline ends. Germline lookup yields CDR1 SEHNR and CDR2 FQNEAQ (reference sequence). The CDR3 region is CASRPPQGRGQYF. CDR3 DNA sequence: TGTGCCAGCCGACCCCCACAGGGTAGAGGGCAGTACTTC.

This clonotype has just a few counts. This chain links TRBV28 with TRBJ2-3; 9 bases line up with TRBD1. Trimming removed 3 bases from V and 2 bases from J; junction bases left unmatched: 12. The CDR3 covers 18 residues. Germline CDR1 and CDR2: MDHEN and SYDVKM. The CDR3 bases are TGTGCCAGCAGTTTCGTCCCGGGACAGGGTGAAACCACAGATACGCAGTATTTT. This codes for CASSFVPGQGETTDTQYF.

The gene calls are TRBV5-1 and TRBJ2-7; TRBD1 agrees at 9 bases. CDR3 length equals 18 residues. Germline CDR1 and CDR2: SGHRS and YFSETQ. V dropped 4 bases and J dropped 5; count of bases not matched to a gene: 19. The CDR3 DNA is TGCGCCAGCAGCGTGGGACAGGGATCTAGCGGACTGCCCCACGAGCAGTACTTC. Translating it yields CASSVGQGSSGLPHEQYF.

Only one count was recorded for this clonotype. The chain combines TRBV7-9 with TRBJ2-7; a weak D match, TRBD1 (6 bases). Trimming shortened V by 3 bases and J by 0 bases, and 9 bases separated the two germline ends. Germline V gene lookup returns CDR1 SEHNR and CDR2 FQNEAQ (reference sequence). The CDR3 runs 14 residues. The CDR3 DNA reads TGTGCCAGCAGCTTCGTAGGGGGCTCCTACGAGCAGTACTTC. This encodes CASSFVGGSYEQYF.

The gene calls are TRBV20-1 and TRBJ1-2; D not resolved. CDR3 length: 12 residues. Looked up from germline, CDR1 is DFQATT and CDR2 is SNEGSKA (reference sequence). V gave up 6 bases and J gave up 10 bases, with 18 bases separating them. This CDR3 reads CSAGRNPKDYTF. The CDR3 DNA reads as TGCAGTGCCGGACGGAACCCTAAGGACTACACCTTC.

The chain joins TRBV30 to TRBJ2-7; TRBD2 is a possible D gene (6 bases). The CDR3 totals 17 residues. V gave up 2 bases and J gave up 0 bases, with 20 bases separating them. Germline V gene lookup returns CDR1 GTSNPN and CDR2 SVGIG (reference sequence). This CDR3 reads CAWSKLAAPKSSYEQYF. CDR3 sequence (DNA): TGTGCCTGGAGTAAACTAGCTGCCCCAAAAAGCTCCTACGAGCAGTACTTC.

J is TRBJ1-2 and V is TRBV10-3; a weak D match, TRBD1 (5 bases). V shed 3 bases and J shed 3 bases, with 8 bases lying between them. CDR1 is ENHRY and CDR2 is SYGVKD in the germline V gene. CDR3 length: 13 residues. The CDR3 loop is CAISDRADYGYTF. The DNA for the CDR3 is TGTGCCATCAGTGACAGGGCGGACTATGGCTACACCTTC.

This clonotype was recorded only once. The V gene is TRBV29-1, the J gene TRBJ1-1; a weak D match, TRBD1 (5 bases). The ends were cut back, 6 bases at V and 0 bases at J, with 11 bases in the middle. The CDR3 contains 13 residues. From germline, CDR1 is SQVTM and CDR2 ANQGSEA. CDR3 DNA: TGCAGCGTCATTAGACAGCTGAACACTGAAGCTTTCTTT. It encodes CSVIRQLNTEAFF.

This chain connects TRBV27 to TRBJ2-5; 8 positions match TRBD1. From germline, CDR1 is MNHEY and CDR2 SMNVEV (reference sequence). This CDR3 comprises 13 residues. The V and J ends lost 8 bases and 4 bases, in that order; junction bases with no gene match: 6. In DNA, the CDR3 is TGTGCCAGCCGCCCAGGGGGCGGAGAGACCCAGTACTTC. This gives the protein CASRPGGGETQYF.

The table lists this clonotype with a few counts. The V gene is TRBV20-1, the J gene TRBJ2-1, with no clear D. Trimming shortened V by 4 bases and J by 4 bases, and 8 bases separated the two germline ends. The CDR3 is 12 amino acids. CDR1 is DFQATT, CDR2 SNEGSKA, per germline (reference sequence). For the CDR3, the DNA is TGCAGTGCTAAAAGGGTGTACAATGAGCAGTTCTTC. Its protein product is CSAKRVYNEQFF.

CDR3 residues: CASRGPTGYDEQFF. CDR3 nucleotides: TGCGCCTCAAGGGGCCCGACAGGGTATGATGAGCAGTTCTTC. The V gene is TRBV5-1, the J gene TRBJ2-1; 7 positions agree with TRBD1. J was trimmed by 8 bases and V by 10 bases; bases with no gene match: 15. The CDR3 contains 14 residues. Germline loops: CDR1 SGHRS, CDR2 YFSETQ.

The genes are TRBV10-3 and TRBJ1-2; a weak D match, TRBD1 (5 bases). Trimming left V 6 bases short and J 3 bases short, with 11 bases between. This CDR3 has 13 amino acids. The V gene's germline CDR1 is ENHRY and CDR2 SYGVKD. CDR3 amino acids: CAIRGEGDYGYTF. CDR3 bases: TGTGCCATCAGGGGGGAGGGTGACTATGGCTACACCTTC.

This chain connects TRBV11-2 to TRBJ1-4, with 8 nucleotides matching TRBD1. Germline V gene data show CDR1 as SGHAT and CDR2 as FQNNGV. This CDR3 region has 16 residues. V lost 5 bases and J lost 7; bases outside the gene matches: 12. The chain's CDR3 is CASSKTGGQGSEKLFF. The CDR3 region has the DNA TGTGCCAGCAGCAAAACTGGTGGACAGGGTAGTGAAAAACTGTTTTTT.

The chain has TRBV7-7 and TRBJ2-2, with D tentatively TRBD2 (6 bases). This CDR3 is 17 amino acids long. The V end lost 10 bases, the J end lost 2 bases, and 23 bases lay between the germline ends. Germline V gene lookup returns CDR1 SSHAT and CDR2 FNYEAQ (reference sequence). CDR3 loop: CATRGSGEEINTGELFF. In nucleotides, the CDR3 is TGTGCCACCAGAGGATCGGGAGAAGAAATTAACACCGGGGAGCTGTTTTTT.